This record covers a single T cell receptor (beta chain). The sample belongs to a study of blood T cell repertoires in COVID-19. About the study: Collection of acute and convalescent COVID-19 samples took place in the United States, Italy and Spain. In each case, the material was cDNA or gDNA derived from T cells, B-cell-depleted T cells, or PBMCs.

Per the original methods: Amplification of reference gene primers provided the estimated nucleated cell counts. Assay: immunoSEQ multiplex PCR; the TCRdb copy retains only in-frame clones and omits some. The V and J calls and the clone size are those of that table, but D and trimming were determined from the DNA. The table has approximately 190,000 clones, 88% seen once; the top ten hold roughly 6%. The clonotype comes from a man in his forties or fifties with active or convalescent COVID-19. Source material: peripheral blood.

The CDR3 DNA is TGCGCCAGCAGCTTGGGGACAGGGGGCGAGGATACGCAGTATTTT. Amino acids: CASSLGTGGEDTQYF. The genes are TRBV5-1 and TRBJ2-3; 11 positions match TRBD1. Germline CDR1 is SGHRS and CDR2 is YFSETQ. J lost 6 bases, V lost 0 bases, and 3 bases had no gene match. This CDR3 has 15 amino acids.